The 2 T cell receptor beta chains below were found in one sample sequenced in a study of blood T cell repertoires in COVID-19. The data were produced by immunoSEQ multiplex PCR, yet TCRdb's version contains in-frame clones alone and is incomplete. The data hold approximately 34,000 clones, with about nine tenths observed a single time. Material for sequencing was peripheral blood. The receptors originated from a man aged 55 to 70 with active COVID-19.

The J gene is TRBJ2-3, the V gene TRBV18; 14 bases map to TRBD2. The CDR3 spans 17 residues. Germline CDR1 and CDR2: KGHSH and LQKENI. V trimming: 2 bases; J trimming: 5 bases; junction bases outside the gene matches: 6. The CDR3 here is CASSPGLAGGSGDTQYF. In nucleotides, the CDR3 is TGTGCCAGCTCACCAGGACTAGCGGGGGGATCCGGAGATACGCAGTATTTT.

The V call is TRBV5-4, the J call TRBJ2-3; TRBD1 might be the D (6 bases). Deletions cut 1 base from V and 4 bases from J, with 16 bases between. The V gene's germline CDR1 is SGHNT and CDR2 YYREEE (reference sequence). The CDR3 consists of 16 residues. The CDR3 is CASSLTLNRVSDTQYF. The CDR3 nucleotides are TGTGCCAGCAGCTTGACATTAAACAGGGTTTCAGATACGCAGTATTTT.